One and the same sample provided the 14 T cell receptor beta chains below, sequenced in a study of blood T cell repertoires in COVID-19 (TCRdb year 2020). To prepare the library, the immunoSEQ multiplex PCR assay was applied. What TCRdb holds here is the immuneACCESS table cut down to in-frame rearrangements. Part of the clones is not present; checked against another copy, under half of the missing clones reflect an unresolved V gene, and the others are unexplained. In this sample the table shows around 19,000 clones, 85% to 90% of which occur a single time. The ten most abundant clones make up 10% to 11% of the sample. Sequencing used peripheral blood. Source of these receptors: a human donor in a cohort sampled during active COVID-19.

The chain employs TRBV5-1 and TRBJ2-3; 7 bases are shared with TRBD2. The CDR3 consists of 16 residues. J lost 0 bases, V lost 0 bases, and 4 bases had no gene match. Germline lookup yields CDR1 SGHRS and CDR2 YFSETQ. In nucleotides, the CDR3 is TGCGCCAGCAGCTTGGCTCCTAGCGGAAGCACAGATACGCAGTATTTT. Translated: CASSLAPSGSTDTQYF.

CDR3 DNA sequence: TGTGCCAGCACAGAGCGGGTAGGGGAGACCCAGTACTTC. Its translation is CASTERVGETQYF. The chain couples TRBV19 to TRBJ2-5; TRBD2 is a possible D gene (6 bases). V lost 9 bases and J lost 5, with 16 bases in between. The germline CDR1 and CDR2 sequences are LNHDA and SQIVND (reference sequence). This CDR3 has 13 amino acids.

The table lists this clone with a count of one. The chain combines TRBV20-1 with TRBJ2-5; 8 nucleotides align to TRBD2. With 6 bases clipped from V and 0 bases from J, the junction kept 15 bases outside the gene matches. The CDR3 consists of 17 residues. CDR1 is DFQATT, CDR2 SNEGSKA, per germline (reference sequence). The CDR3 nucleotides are TGCAGTGCCAGTTGGACGAGCGGGAGTTTCTACCAAGAGACCCAGTACTTC. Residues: CSASWTSGSFYQETQYF.

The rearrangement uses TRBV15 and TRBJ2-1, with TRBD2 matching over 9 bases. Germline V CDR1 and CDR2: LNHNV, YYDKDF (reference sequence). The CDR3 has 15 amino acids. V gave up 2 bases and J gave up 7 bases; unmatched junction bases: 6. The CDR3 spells CATSRLGGGGNEQFF. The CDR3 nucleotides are TGTGCCACCAGCAGATTAGGCGGGGGGGGGAATGAGCAGTTCTTC.

This CDR3 is CASSGAGGHSPLHF. Written as DNA, the CDR3 is TGTGCCAGCTCCGGAGCGGGGGGGCATTCACCCCTCCACTTT. The chain is built from TRBV28 and TRBJ1-6, with D possibly being TRBD1 (6 bases). Germline V gives CDR1 MDHEN, CDR2 SYDVKM. V lost 8 bases to trimming and J lost 8 bases, with 16 bases between them. CDR3 size: 14 residues.

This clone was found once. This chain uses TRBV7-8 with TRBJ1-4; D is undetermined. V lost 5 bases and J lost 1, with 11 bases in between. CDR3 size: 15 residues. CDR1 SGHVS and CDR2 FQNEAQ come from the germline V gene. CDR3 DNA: TGTGCCAGCAGCAGGGAGCAGTTAACTAATGAAAAACTGTTTTTT. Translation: CASSREQLTNEKLFF.

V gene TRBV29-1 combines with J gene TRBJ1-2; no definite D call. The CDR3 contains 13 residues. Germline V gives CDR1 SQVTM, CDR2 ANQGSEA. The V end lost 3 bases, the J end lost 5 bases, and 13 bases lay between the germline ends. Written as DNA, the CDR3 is TGCAGCGTTGATCAGGCGTCACAGTATGGCTACACCTTC. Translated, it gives CSVDQASQYGYTF.

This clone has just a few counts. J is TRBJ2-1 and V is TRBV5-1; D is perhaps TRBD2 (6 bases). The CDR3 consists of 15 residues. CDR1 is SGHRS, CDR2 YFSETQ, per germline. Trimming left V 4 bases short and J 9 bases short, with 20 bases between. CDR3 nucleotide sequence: TGCGCCAGCAGCAAGGGCTCCGGGACTGTGAGTGAGCAGTTCTTC. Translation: CASSKGSGTVSEQFF.

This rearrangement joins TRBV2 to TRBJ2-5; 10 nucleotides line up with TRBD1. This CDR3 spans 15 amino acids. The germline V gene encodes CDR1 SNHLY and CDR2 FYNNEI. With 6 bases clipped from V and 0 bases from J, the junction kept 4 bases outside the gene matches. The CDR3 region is CASRGDRGHQETQYF. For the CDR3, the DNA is TGTGCCAGCAGGGGGGACAGGGGACACCAAGAGACCCAGTACTTC.

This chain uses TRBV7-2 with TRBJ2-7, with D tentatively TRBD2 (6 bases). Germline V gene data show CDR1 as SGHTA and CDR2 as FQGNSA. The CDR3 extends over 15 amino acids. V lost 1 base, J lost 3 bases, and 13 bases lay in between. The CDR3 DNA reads TGTGCCAGCAGCTTAGGACTTCGGGACTTCTACGAGCAGTACTTC. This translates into CASSLGLRDFYEQYF.

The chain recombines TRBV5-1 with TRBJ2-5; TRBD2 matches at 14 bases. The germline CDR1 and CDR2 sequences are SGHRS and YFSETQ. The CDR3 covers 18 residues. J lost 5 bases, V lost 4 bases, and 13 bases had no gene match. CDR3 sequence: CASSPGLAGVHWQETQYF. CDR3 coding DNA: TGCGCCAGCAGCCCGGGACTAGCGGGAGTACACTGGCAGGAGACCCAGTACTTC. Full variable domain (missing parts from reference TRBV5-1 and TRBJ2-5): KAGVTQTPRYLIKTRGQQVTLSCSPISGHRSVSWYQQTPGQGLQFLFEYFSETQRNKGNFPGRFSGRQFSNSRSEMNVSTLELGDSALYLCASSPGLAGVHWQETQYFGPGTRLLVL.

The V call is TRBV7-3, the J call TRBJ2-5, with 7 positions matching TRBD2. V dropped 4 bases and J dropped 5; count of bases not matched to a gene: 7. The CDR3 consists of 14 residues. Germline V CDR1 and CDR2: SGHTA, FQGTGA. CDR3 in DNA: TGTGCCAGCAGCTGGCTTCAGGGAGGGGAGACCCAGTACTTC. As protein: CASSWLQGGETQYF.

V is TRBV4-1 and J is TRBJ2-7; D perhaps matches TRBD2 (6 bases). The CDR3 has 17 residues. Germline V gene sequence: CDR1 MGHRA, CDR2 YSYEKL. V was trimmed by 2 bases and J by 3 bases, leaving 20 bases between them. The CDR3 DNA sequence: TGCGCCAGCAGCCAACCGGGGGTTAGTGGGACGATCTACGAGCAGTACTTC. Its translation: CASSQPGVSGTIYEQYF.

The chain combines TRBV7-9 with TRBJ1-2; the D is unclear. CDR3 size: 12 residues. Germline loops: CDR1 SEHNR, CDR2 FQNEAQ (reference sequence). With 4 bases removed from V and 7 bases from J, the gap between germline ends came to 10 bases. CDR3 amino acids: CASSSRDPGYTF. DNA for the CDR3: TGTGCCAGCAGCTCCCGGGATCCTGGCTACACCTTC. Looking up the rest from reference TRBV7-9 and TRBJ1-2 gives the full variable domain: DTGVSQNPRHKITKRGQNVTFRCDPISEHNRLYWYRQTLGQGPEFLTYFQNEAQLEKSRLLSDRFSAERPKGSFSTLEIQRTEQGDSAMYLCASSSRDPGYTFGSGTRLTVV.